Listed below are T cell receptor beta chains from one sample, sequenced in a study of T cell repertoires in cytomegalovirus infection. These TCRs' antigens remain unknown. TCRdb passed the reads through MiXCR, listing each CDR3 protein once. Of approximately 910,000 distinct CDR3 sequences in the sample, less than 35% were seen once. The sample consisted of cultured CD8+ T cells from PBMCs, taken from culture after CMV antigen stimulation. These receptors were collected from a human donor in good health (CMV status not recorded). Some clones in this sample may be carry-over from other donors' samples. CDR3s include the opening cysteine and the closing phenylalanine or tryptophan. The order of the fields is J gene, V gene, D gene, clone size, CDR3 protein, CDR3 DNA. D genes are given only for firm matches. The size of a clone is reported for some rows only, either as once, few or many, or as a class for expanded clones.

J gene: TRBJ2-3
V gene: TRBV7-6
D gene: TRBD1
clone size: .
CDR3 protein: CASSSRTGGQDTQYF
CDR3 DNA: TGTGCCAGCAGCTCCCGGACAGGGGGCCAAGATACGCAGTATTTT

J gene: TRBJ1-1
V gene: TRBV11-1
D gene: TRBD1
clone size: few
CDR3 protein: CASNPGGPEAFF
CDR3 DNA: TGTGCCAGCAACCCAGGGGGTCCTGAAGCTTTCTTT

J gene: TRBJ2-1
V gene: TRBV25-1
D gene: .
clone size: few
CDR3 protein: CASTDDWSDEQFF
CDR3 DNA: TGTGCCAGCACCGACGACTGGAGTGATGAGCAGTTCTTC

J gene: TRBJ2-2
V gene: TRBV6-4
D gene: .
clone size: few
CDR3 protein: CASSDGNTGELFF
CDR3 DNA: TGTGCCAGCAGTGACGGGAACACCGGGGAGCTGTTTTTT

J gene: TRBJ2-7
V gene: TRBV5-1
D gene: TRBD1
clone size: .
CDR3 protein: CASSLAGQSSYEQYF
CDR3 DNA: TGCGCCAGCAGCTTGGCGGGACAGAGCTCCTACGAGCAGTACTTC

J gene: TRBJ2-2
V gene: TRBV7-9
D gene: .
clone size: .
CDR3 protein: CASSLEWQDQNTGELFF
CDR3 DNA: TGTGCCAGCAGCTTAGAGTGGCAGGACCAGAACACCGGGGAGCTGTTTTTT

J gene: TRBJ1-5
V gene: TRBV28
D gene: .
clone size: few
CDR3 protein: CASSPYGPRVYSNQPQHF
CDR3 DNA: TGTGCCAGCAGCCCCTACGGCCCTCGGGTTTATAGCAATCAGCCCCAGCATTTT

J gene: TRBJ1-1
V gene: TRBV5-4
D gene: .
clone size: many
CDR3 protein: CASSFDGSGGNTEAFF
CDR3 DNA: TGTGCCAGCAGCTTCGATGGCAGCGGGGGGAACACTGAAGCTTTCTTT

J gene: TRBJ2-3
V gene: TRBV7-6
D gene: TRBD1
clone size: many
CDR3 protein: CASGTGRDTQYF
CDR3 DNA: TGTGCCAGCGGGACAGGGCGAGATACGCAGTATTTT

J gene: TRBJ2-7
V gene: TRBV7-6
D gene: .
clone size: .
CDR3 protein: CASSEDYSVREQYF
CDR3 DNA: TGTGCCAGCAGCGAGGACTACTCCGTGAGAGAGCAGTACTTC

J gene: TRBJ1-1
V gene: TRBV5-6
D gene: .
clone size: few
CDR3 protein: CASNPVVGTNTEAFF
CDR3 DNA: TGTGCCAGCAACCCCGTTGTCGGCACGAACACTGAAGCTTTCTTT

J gene: TRBJ1-2
V gene: TRBV19
D gene: .
clone size: .
CDR3 protein: CASQGGNYGYTF
CDR3 DNA: TGTGCCAGCCAGGGAGGGAACTATGGCTACACCTTC

J gene: TRBJ2-1
V gene: TRBV29-1
D gene: .
clone size: .
CDR3 protein: CSVQDSPTNEQFF
CDR3 DNA: TGCAGCGTCCAGGACAGTCCTACAAATGAGCAGTTCTTC

J gene: TRBJ1-1
V gene: TRBV7-6
D gene: TRBD1
clone size: many
CDR3 protein: CASSLGTGSGTEAFF
CDR3 DNA: TGTGCCAGCAGCTTAGGGACAGGGTCTGGCACTGAAGCTTTCTTT

J gene: TRBJ2-2
V gene: TRBV18
D gene: .
clone size: .
CDR3 protein: CASSPRGSGNTGELFF
CDR3 DNA: TGTGCCAGCTCACCACGGGGTAGCGGCAACACCGGGGAGCTGTTTTTT

J gene: TRBJ2-1
V gene: TRBV4-1
D gene: TRBD2
clone size: many
CDR3 protein: CASSQEGGASGGSSYNEQFF
CDR3 DNA: TGCGCCAGCAGCCAAGAAGGGGGGGCAAGCGGGGGCAGCTCCTACAATGAGCAGTTCTTC

J gene: TRBJ2-1
V gene: TRBV19
D gene: .
clone size: .
CDR3 protein: CASSSEAYYNEQFF
CDR3 DNA: TGTGCCAGTAGCTCTGAGGCTTACTACAATGAGCAGTTCTTC

J gene: TRBJ2-1
V gene: TRBV4-1
D gene: .
clone size: .
CDR3 protein: CASSQAGEQFF
CDR3 DNA: TGTGCCAGCAGCCAAGCGGGCGAGCAGTTCTTC

J gene: TRBJ2-1
V gene: TRBV7-6
D gene: TRBD2
clone size: .
CDR3 protein: CASSSPRSGGVSSYNEQFF
CDR3 DNA: TGTGCCAGCAGCTCCCCCAGGAGCGGGGGGGTGAGCTCCTACAATGAGCAGTTCTTC

J gene: TRBJ1-1
V gene: TRBV20-1
D gene: .
clone size: few
CDR3 protein: CSARSGDTEAFF
CDR3 DNA: TGCAGTGCTCGATCAGGAGATACTGAAGCTTTCTTT

J gene: TRBJ1-6
V gene: TRBV6-1
D gene: .
clone size: .
CDR3 protein: CASSPAGFYGSPLHF
CDR3 DNA: TGTGCCAGCAGTCCTGCGGGGTTTTACGGTTCACCCCTCCACTTT

J gene: TRBJ1-5
V gene: TRBV7-8
D gene: .
clone size: many
CDR3 protein: CASSSLRALPQHF
CDR3 DNA: TGTGCCAGCAGCTCACTCCGGGCCCTGCCCCAGCATTTT

J gene: TRBJ2-6
V gene: TRBV6-1
D gene: TRBD1
clone size: .
CDR3 protein: CASSEASGGTSGANVLTF
CDR3 DNA: TGTGCCAGCAGTGAAGCATCAGGGGGCACCTCTGGGGCCAACGTCCTGACTTTC

J gene: TRBJ1-1
V gene: TRBV6-6
D gene: .
clone size: few
CDR3 protein: CASSISRATEAFF
CDR3 DNA: TGTGCCAGCAGTATTAGTCGGGCCACTGAAGCTTTCTTT

J gene: TRBJ1-1
V gene: TRBV27
D gene: .
clone size: .
CDR3 protein: CASSLWGWTLTEAFF
CDR3 DNA: TGTGCCAGCAGTTTATGGGGGTGGACCTTAACTGAAGCTTTCTTT

J gene: TRBJ1-2
V gene: TRBV4-3
D gene: .
clone size: once
CDR3 protein: CASSHQSSIRDGYTF
CDR3 DNA: TGCGCCAGCAGCCACCAATCGTCAATACGCGATGGCTACACCTTC

J gene: TRBJ1-2
V gene: TRBV27
D gene: TRBD1
clone size: .
CDR3 protein: CASTGTGGLLDYGYTF
CDR3 DNA: TGTGCCAGCACCGGGACAGGGGGACTTTTGGACTATGGCTACACCTTC

J gene: TRBJ1-1
V gene: TRBV10-3
D gene: .
clone size: .
CDR3 protein: CAISEVGGPTEAFF
CDR3 DNA: TGTGCCATCAGTGAGGTGGGGGGTCCGACTGAAGCTTTCTTT

J gene: TRBJ2-7
V gene: TRBV25-1
D gene: TRBD2
clone size: .
CDR3 protein: CASSECGLAGSCEQYF
CDR3 DNA: TGTGCCAGCAGTGAATGCGGACTAGCGGGGAGCTGCGAGCAGTACTTC

J gene: TRBJ1-2
V gene: TRBV19
D gene: TRBD1
clone size: .
CDR3 protein: CASIPSDRELDYTF
CDR3 DNA: TGTGCCAGTATTCCCTCAGACAGGGAACTAGACTACACCTTC

J gene: TRBJ1-1
V gene: TRBV4-1
D gene: .
clone size: few
CDR3 protein: CASSQEHPGDTEAFF
CDR3 DNA: TGCGCCAGCAGCCAAGAGCACCCGGGGGACACTGAAGCTTTCTTT

J gene: TRBJ1-5
V gene: TRBV12-3/TRBV12-4
D gene: .
clone size: .
CDR3 protein: CASSFDGSNQPQHF
CDR3 DNA: TGTGCCAGCAGTTTCGACGGTAGCAATCAGCCCCAGCATTTT

J gene: TRBJ2-1
V gene: TRBV15
D gene: TRBD1
clone size: .
CDR3 protein: CATSRGDRISSYNEQFF
CDR3 DNA: TGTGCCACCAGCAGAGGGGACAGAATCAGCTCCTACAATGAGCAGTTCTTC

J gene: TRBJ2-3
V gene: TRBV5-1
D gene: TRBD2
clone size: .
CDR3 protein: CASSSRDYRTDTQYF
CDR3 DNA: TGCGCCAGCAGCTCCCGGGACTATCGCACAGATACGCAGTATTTT

J gene: TRBJ2-1
V gene: TRBV9
D gene: .
clone size: .
CDR3 protein: CASSGGRGVVNEQFF
CDR3 DNA: TGTGCCAGCAGCGGCGGCAGGGGGGTAGTCAATGAGCAGTTCTTC

J gene: TRBJ1-5
V gene: TRBV20-1
D gene: TRBD1
clone size: .
CDR3 protein: CSARDSRTGGRLGQPQHF
CDR3 DNA: TGCAGTGCTAGAGATTCCAGGACAGGGGGTCGACTAGGGCAGCCCCAGCATTTT

J gene: TRBJ1-6
V gene: TRBV27
D gene: TRBD1
clone size: .
CDR3 protein: CASAGGPDRGFLYNSPLHF
CDR3 DNA: TGTGCCAGCGCCGGGGGGCCGGACAGGGGGTTTCTCTATAATTCACCCCTCCACTTT

J gene: TRBJ2-1
V gene: TRBV7-9
D gene: TRBD2
clone size: .
CDR3 protein: CASSWELAGGQSSYNEQFF
CDR3 DNA: TGTGCCAGCAGCTGGGAACTAGCGGGGGGCCAGAGCTCCTACAATGAGCAGTTCTTC

J gene: TRBJ2-1
V gene: TRBV27
D gene: .
clone size: .
CDR3 protein: CASSYTSTWNEQFF
CDR3 DNA: TGTGCCAGCAGTTACACCTCTACCTGGAATGAGCAGTTCTTC

J gene: TRBJ1-3
V gene: TRBV27
D gene: .
clone size: .
CDR3 protein: CASSLSASSGNTIYF
CDR3 DNA: TGTGCCAGCAGTTTATCGGCGTCATCTGGAAACACCATATATTTT

J gene: TRBJ1-4
V gene: TRBV6-6
D gene: .
clone size: .
CDR3 protein: CASSYTPGSTNEKLFF
CDR3 DNA: TGTGCCAGCAGTTATACGCCGGGTTCAACTAATGAAAAACTGTTTTTT

J gene: TRBJ2-1
V gene: TRBV7-9
D gene: TRBD1
clone size: .
CDR3 protein: CASSLSRDSSYNEQFF
CDR3 DNA: TGTGCCAGCAGCTTATCCAGGGACAGCTCCTACAATGAGCAGTTCTTC

J gene: TRBJ2-1
V gene: TRBV7-3
D gene: TRBD1
clone size: .
CDR3 protein: CASSLAGGGSNEQFF
CDR3 DNA: TGTGCCAGCAGCTTAGCAGGGGGTGGGAGCAATGAGCAGTTCTTC

J gene: TRBJ2-5
V gene: TRBV28
D gene: TRBD2
clone size: .
CDR3 protein: CASSLWAGVGETQYF
CDR3 DNA: TGTGCCAGCAGTTTATGGGCGGGGGTGGGAGAGACCCAGTACTTC

J gene: TRBJ1-1
V gene: TRBV7-9
D gene: .
clone size: few
CDR3 protein: CASSLVSGTTEAFF
CDR3 DNA: TGTGCCAGCAGCTTAGTCTCTGGGACCACTGAAGCTTTCTTT

J gene: TRBJ2-7
V gene: TRBV12-3/TRBV12-4
D gene: .
clone size: many
CDR3 protein: CASRDTTGSSYEQYF
CDR3 DNA: TGTGCCAGCAGGGATACAACAGGGAGCTCCTACGAGCAGTACTTC

J gene: TRBJ1-1
V gene: TRBV28
D gene: TRBD1
clone size: few
CDR3 protein: CASSSEQGAGTEAFF
CDR3 DNA: TGTGCCAGCAGTTCCGAACAGGGGGCAGGGACTGAAGCTTTCTTT

J gene: TRBJ1-3
V gene: TRBV12-3/TRBV12-4
D gene: .
clone size: many
CDR3 protein: CASSPDSSSGNTIYF
CDR3 DNA: TGTGCCAGCAGCCCCGACTCTTCCTCAGGAAACACCATATATTTT

J gene: TRBJ1-2
V gene: TRBV28
D gene: TRBD1
clone size: .
CDR3 protein: CASSLRQGDGYTF
CDR3 DNA: TGTGCCAGCAGTTTAAGGCAGGGGGATGGTTACACCTTC

J gene: TRBJ2-3
V gene: TRBV4-1
D gene: .
clone size: .
CDR3 protein: CASSQDGGADTQYF
CDR3 DNA: TGCGCCAGCAGCCAAGATGGGGGCGCAGATACGCAGTATTTT

J gene: TRBJ2-1
V gene: TRBV19
D gene: .
clone size: .
CDR3 protein: CASGDGGSYNEQFF
CDR3 DNA: TGTGCCAGTGGGGATGGGGGCTCCTACAATGAGCAGTTCTTC

J gene: TRBJ1-2
V gene: TRBV19
D gene: .
clone size: few
CDR3 protein: CASTPEADYGYTF
CDR3 DNA: TGTGCCAGTACCCCAGAAGCGGACTATGGCTACACCTTC

J gene: TRBJ1-1
V gene: TRBV6-2/TRBV6-3
D gene: .
clone size: few
CDR3 protein: CASSPPSFEAFF
CDR3 DNA: TGTGCCAGCAGCCCCCCGTCCTTTGAAGCTTTCTTT

J gene: TRBJ2-7
V gene: TRBV6-1
D gene: .
clone size: .
CDR3 protein: CAGGGNEQYF
CDR3 DNA: TGTGCCGGTGGGGGGAACGAGCAGTACTTC

J gene: TRBJ1-4
V gene: TRBV6-6
D gene: TRBD1
clone size: .
CDR3 protein: CASRRDREKLFF
CDR3 DNA: TGTGCCAGCAGGAGGGACAGGGAAAAACTGTTTTTT

J gene: TRBJ1-1
V gene: TRBV6-6
D gene: .
clone size: few
CDR3 protein: CASSLSIGGRDPNTEAFF
CDR3 DNA: TGTGCCAGCAGTCTCTCGATAGGCGGGAGGGACCCGAACACTGAAGCTTTCTTT

J gene: TRBJ2-4
V gene: TRBV19
D gene: .
clone size: .
CDR3 protein: CASSSHDLAKNIQYF
CDR3 DNA: TGTGCCAGTAGTAGCCACGACTTAGCCAAAAACATTCAGTACTTC